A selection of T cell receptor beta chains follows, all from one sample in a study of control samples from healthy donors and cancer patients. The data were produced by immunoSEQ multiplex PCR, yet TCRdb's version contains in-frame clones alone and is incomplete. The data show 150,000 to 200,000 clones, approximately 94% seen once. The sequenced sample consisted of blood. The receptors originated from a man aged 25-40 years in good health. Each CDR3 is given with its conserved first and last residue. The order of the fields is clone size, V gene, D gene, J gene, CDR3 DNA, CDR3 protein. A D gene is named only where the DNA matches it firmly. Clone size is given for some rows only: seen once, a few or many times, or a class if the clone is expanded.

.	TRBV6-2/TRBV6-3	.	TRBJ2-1	TGTGCCAGCAGTTCCGCACCGCCAGCGGAGCAGTTCTTC	CASSSAPPAEQFF
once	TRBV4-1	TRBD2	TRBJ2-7	TGCGCCAGCAGCCGGGTTGGGACTAGCGGCTACGAGCAGTACTTC	CASSRVGTSGYEQYF
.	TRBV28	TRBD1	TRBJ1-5	TGTGCCACTGAATCCGGGACAGGGCCCTATTATCAGCCCCAGCATTTT	CATESGTGPYYQPQHF
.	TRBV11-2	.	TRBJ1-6	TGTGCCAGCAGCTCAGGGAGTACCTATAATTCACCCCTCCACTTT	CASSSGSTYNSPLHF
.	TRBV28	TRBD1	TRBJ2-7	TGTGCCAGCAGTCTCGGACAGGGGGCTTACGAGCAGTACTTC	CASSLGQGAYEQYF
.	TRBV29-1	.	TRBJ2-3	TGCAGCGTTGACGATTCGTGGAGCTTGGGAGATACGCAGTATTTT	CSVDDSWSLGDTQYF
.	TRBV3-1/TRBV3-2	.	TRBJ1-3	TGTGCCAGCAGCCAAGAGGAGAGCTCTGGAAACACCATATATTTT	CASSQEESSGNTIYF
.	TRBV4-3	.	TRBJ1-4	TGCGCCAGCTCGAAACGGGCAGATCTAAATGAAAAACTGTTTTTT	CASSKRADLNEKLFF
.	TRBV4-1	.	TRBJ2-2	TGCGCCAGCAGCCCTAATATGAACACCGGGGAGCTGTTTTTT	CASSPNMNTGELFF
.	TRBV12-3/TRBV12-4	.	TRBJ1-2	TGTGCCAGCACCTTGGCGGGACCCTATGGCTACACCTTC	CASTLAGPYGYTF
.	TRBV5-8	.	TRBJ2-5	TGTGCCAGCAGAATACTAGCCGGAGAGACCCAGTACTTC	CASRILAGETQYF
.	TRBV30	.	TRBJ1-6	TGTGCCTGGAGTGATCAGGGGACTTCACCCCTCCACTTT	CAWSDQGTSPLHF
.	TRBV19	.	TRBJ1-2	TGTGCCAGCGCGAGTCAGACGGGGGCCATTGGCTACACCTTC	CASASQTGAIGYTF
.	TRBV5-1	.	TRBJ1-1	TGCGCCAGCAGCTTGGAAGCGGGATCGAACACTGAAGCTTTCTTT	CASSLEAGSNTEAFF
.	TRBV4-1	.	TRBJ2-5	TGCGCCAGCAGCCAAGATAGTATGACGGGGGAGACCCAGTACTTC	CASSQDSMTGETQYF
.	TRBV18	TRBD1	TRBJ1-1	TGTGCCAGCTCACAGCAGGGGGACACTGAAGCTTTCTTT	CASSQQGDTEAFF
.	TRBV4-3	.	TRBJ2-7	TGCGCCAGCAGCCAGGCCATATCGGCCTACGAGCAGTACTTC	CASSQAISAYEQYF
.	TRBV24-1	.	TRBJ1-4	TGTGCCACCAGTGAGACCCACCGGGACCAACCTGAAAAACTGTTTTTT	CATSETHRDQPEKLFF
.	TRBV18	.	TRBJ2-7	TGTGCCAGCTCACCAGTTTTGACAGGTACCAACGAGCAGTACTTC	CASSPVLTGTNEQYF
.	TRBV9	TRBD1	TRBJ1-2	TGTGCCAGCAGCGTAGCCGGGACAGGGGTCGGCTACACCTTC	CASSVAGTGVGYTF
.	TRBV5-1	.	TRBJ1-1	TGCGCCAGCAGCTTGGCCGGCAGGGGAACTGAAGCTTTCTTT	CASSLAGRGTEAFF
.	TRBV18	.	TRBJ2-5	TGTGCCAGCTCACCCGGGACTGCCGAGACCCAGTACTTC	CASSPGTAETQYF
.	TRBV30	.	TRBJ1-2	TGTGCCTGGAGGTCGACAGACTATGGCTACACCTTC	CAWRSTDYGYTF
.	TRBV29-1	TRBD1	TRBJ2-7	TGCAGCGCGGACAGGGGGTACGAGCAGTACTTC	CSADRGYEQYF
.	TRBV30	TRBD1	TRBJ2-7	TGTGCCTGGAGCGGACAGGGTGGCGAGCAGTACTTC	CAWSGQGGEQYF
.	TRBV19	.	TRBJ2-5	TGTGCCAGTAGGGACAGCGCCAGGAGAGAGACCCAGTACTTC	CASRDSARRETQYF
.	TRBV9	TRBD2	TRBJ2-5	TGTGCCAGCAATATGGCGGGAGGGGACCAAGAGACCCAGTACTTC	CASNMAGGDQETQYF
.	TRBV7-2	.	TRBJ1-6	TGTGCCAGCAGCTTAGACAACAGGGCTTCACCCCTCCACTTT	CASSLDNRASPLHF
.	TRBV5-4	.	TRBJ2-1	TGTGCCAGCAGCGCCCAGGCAGGCTCCTACAATGAGCAGTTCTTC	CASSAQAGSYNEQFF
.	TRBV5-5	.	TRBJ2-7	TGTGCCAGCAGCTTGGTCAGGTCGTTGCAGTACTTC	CASSLVRSLQYF
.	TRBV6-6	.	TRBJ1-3	TGTGCCAGCATTAGCAGTTGGCCGTCTGGAAACACCATATATTTT	CASISSWPSGNTIYF
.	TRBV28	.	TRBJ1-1	TGTGCCAGCAGTCCCTTGGACAGGAACACTGAAGCTTTCTTT	CASSPLDRNTEAFF
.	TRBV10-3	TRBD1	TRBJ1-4	TGTGCCATCAGTGAGTCGAGGACAGGGGGATCGGCTAATGAAAAACTGTTTTTT	CAISESRTGGSANEKLFF
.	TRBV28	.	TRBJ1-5	TGTGCCAGCAGCCCGACTTCCGCGGGAAATCAGCCCCAGCATTTT	CASSPTSAGNQPQHF
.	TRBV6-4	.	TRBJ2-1	TGTGCCAGCAGTGACTGGGCGGGGGAGCAGTTCTTC	CASSDWAGEQFF
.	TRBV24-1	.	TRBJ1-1	TGTGCCACCAGTGACCAGGGACATACTGAAGCTTTCTTT	CATSDQGHTEAFF
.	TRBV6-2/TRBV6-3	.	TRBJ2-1	TGTGCCAGCAGCGAAGGGGGGACCTACAATGAGCAGTTCTTC	CASSEGGTYNEQFF
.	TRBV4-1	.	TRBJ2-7	TGCGCCAGCAGCCCGCGGGACAGAGCCTACGAGCAGTACTTC	CASSPRDRAYEQYF
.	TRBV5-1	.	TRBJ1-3	TGCGCCAGCTGCCGACAAGGACTCACCTCTGGAAACACCATATATTTT	CASCRQGLTSGNTIYF
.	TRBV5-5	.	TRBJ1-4	TGTGCCAGCAGCTTGAAGGGAGCTAATGAAAAACTGTTTTTT	CASSLKGANEKLFF
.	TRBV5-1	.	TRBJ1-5	TGCGCCAGCAGCTCTGATAGCAATCAGCCCCAGCATTTT	CASSSDSNQPQHF